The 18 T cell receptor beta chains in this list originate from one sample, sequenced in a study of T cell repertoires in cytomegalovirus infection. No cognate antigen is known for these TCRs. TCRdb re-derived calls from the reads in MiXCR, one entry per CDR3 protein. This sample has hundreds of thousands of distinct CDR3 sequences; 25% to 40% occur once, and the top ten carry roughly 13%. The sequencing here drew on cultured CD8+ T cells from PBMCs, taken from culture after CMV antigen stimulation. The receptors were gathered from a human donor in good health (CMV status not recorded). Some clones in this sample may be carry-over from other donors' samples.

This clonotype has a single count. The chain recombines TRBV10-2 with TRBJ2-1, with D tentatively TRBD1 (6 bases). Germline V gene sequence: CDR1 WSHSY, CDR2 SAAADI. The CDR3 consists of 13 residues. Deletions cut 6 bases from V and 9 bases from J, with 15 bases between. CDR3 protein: CASSPDSYIEQFF. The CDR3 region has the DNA TGCGCCAGCAGCCCGGACAGCTATATTGAGCAGTTCTTC.

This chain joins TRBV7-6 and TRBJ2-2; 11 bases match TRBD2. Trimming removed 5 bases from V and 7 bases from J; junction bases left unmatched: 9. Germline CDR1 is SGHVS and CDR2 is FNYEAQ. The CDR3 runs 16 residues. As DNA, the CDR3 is TGTGCCAGCAGCCGGATAGCGGGGGGGCAAGACGGGGAGCTGTTTTTT. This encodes CASSRIAGGQDGELFF.

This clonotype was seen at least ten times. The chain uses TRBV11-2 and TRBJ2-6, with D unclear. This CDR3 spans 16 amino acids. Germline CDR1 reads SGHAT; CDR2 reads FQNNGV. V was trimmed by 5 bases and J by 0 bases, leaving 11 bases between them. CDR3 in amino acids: CASSISYRSGANVLTF. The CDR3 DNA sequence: TGTGCCAGCAGCATTAGCTACCGCTCTGGGGCCAACGTCCTGACTTTC.

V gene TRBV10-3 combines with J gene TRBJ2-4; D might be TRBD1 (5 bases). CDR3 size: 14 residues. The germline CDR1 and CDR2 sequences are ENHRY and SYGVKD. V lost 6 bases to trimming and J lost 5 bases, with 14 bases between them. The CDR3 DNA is TGTGCCATCAGAGGAAAGTCGACAGAAAACATTCAGTACTTC. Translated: CAIRGKSTENIQYF.

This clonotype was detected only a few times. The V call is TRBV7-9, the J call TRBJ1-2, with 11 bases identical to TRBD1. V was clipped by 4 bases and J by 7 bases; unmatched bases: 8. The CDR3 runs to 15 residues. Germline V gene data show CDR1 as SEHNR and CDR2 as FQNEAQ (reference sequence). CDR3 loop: CASSYIGQGAGGYTF. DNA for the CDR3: TGTGCCAGCAGCTACATCGGACAGGGGGCGGGTGGCTACACCTTC.

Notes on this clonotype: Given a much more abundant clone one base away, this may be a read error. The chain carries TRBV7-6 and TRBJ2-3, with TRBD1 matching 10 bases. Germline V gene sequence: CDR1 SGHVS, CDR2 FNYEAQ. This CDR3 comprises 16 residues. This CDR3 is CVSSSRTGGMTDTQYF. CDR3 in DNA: TGTGTCAGCAGCTCCCGGACAGGGGGGATGACAGATACGCAGTATTTT.

The CDR3 DNA sequence: TGTGCCAGCAGTTTATTCGGACATCAGCCCCAGCATTTT. Protein: CASSLFGHQPQHF. The chain recombines TRBV27 with TRBJ1-5; D unclear. Germline CDR1 and CDR2: MNHEY and SMNVEV (reference sequence). The V end was cut by 1 base, the J end by 5 bases, with 6 bases between. This CDR3 has 13 residues.

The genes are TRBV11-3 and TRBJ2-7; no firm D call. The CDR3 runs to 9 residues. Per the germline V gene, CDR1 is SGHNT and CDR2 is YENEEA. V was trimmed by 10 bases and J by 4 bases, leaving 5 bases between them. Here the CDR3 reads CATFYEQYV. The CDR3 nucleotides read TGTGCCACCTTTTACGAGCAGTACGTC.

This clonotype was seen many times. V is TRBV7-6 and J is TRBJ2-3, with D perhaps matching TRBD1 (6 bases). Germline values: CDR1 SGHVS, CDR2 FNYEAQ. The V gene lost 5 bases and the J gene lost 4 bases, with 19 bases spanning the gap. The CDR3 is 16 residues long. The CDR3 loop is CASSPEARGGADTQYF. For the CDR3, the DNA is TGTGCCAGCAGCCCCGAGGCAAGAGGGGGTGCAGATACGCAGTATTTT. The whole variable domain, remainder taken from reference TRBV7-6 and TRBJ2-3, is GAGVSQSPRYKVTKRGQDVALRCDPISGHVSLYWYRQALGQGPEFLTYFNYEAQQDKSGLPNDRFSAERPEGSISTLTIQRTEQRDSAMYRCASSPEARGGADTQYFGPGTRLTVL.

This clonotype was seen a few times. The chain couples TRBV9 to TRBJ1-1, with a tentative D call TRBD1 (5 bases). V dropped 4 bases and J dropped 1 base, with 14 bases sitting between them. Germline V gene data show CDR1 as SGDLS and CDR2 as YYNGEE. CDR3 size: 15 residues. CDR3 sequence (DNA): TGTGCCAGCAGCCCCTCCCCGGGGGAGAACACTGAAGCTTTCTTT. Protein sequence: CASSPSPGENTEAFF.

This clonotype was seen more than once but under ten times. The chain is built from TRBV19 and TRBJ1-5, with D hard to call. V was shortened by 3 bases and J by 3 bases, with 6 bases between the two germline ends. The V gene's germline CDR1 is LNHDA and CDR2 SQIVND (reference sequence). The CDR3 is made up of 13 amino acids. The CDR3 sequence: CASSIGFNQPQHF. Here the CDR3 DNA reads TGTGCCAGTAGTATCGGCTTCAATCAGCCCCAGCATTTT.

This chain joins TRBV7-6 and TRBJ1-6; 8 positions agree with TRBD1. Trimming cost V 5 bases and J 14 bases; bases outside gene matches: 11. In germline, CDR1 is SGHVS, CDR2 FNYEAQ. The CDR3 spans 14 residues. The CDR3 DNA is TGTGCCAGCAGCCTCCAGGGGGCTGTCGGAACCCTCCACTTT. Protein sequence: CASSLQGAVGTLHF.

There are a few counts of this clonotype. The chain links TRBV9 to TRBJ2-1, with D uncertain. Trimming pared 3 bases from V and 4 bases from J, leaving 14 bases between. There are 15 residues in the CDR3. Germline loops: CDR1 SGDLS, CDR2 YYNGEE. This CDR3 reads CASSGEVEYYNEQFF. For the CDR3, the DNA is TGTGCCAGCAGCGGCGAAGTGGAGTATTACAATGAGCAGTTCTTC.

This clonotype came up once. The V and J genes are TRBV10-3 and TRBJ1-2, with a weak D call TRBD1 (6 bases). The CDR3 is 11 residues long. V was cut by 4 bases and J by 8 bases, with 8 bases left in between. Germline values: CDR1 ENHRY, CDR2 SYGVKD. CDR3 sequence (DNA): TGTGCCATCAGTGGGGGGCGGGGCTACACCTTC. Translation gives CAISGGRGYTF.

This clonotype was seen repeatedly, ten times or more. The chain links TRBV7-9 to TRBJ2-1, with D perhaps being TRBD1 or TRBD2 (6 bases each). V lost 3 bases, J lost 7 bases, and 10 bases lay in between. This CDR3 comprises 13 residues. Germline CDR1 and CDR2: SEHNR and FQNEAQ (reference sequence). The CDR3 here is CASSLEGGNEQFF. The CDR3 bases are TGTGCCAGCAGCTTGGAAGGGGGGAATGAGCAGTTCTTC.

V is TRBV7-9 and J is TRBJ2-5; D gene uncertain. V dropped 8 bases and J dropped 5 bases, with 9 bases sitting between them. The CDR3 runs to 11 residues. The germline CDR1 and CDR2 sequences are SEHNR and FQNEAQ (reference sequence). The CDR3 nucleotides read TGTGCCAGCTCTGGTAGGGAGACCCAGTACTTC. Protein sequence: CASSGRETQYF.

The DNA for the CDR3 is TGCGCCAGCAGCCAAGGACAGGGCAGGACCGGGGAGCTGTTTTTT. It specifies CASSQGQGRTGELFF. The chain has TRBV4-3 and TRBJ2-2, with 7 positions matching TRBD1. J lost 5 bases, V lost 1 base, and 4 bases had no gene match. From germline, CDR1 is LGHNA and CDR2 YSLEER. CDR3 length equals 15 residues.

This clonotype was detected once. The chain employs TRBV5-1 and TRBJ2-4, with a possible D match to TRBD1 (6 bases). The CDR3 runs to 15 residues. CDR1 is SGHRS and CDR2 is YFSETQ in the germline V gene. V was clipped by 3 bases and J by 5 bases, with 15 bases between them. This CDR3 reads CASSWIQGGQNIQYF. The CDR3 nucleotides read TGCGCCAGCAGCTGGATACAGGGCGGGCAAAACATTCAGTACTTC.